Following are 26 T cell receptor beta chains from one sample sequenced in a study of blood T cell repertoires in COVID-19. TCRdb's table, derived via immunoSEQ multiplex PCR, lists solely in-frame clones and lacks some. The data hold more than 200,000 clones, with roughly 91% observed a single time. Sequencing was performed on PBMCs or T cells enriched from blood (not recorded which). The source is a young woman who had recovered from COVID-19.

This chain connects TRBV25-1 to TRBJ2-1; TRBD1 agrees at 7 bases. V lost 4 bases and J lost 10; bases outside the gene matches: 7. The CDR3 covers 13 residues. Germline loops: CDR1 MGHDK, CDR2 SYGVNS. The CDR3 region has the DNA TGTGCCAGCAGTGGTAGAACAGGGGTGGAGCAGTTCTTC. This translates into CASSGRTGVEQFF.

The gene calls are TRBV7-9 and TRBJ1-4; TRBD1 matches 8 bases. CDR3 size: 16 residues. The ends lost 6 bases at V and 1 base at J; junction bases unmatched: 7. The V gene's germline CDR1 is SEHNR and CDR2 FQNEAQ (reference sequence). The CDR3 sequence: CASSFGQGGTNEKLFF. CDR3 in DNA: TGTGCCAGCAGTTTCGGACAGGGAGGAACTAATGAAAAACTGTTTTTT. The full variable domain, with the rest looked up from reference TRBV7-9 and TRBJ1-4, is DTGVSQNPRHKITKRGQNVTFRCDPISEHNRLYWYRQTLGQGPEFLTYFQNEAQLEKSRLLSDRFSAERPKGSFSTLEIQRTEQGDSAMYLCASSFGQGGTNEKLFFGSGTQLSVL.

The rearrangement links TRBV7-2 to TRBJ2-4; 12 bases match TRBD2. V lost 5 bases, J lost 0 bases, and 8 bases stayed unmatched. Germline CDR1 reads SGHTA; CDR2 reads FQGNSA. This CDR3 region has 18 residues. Here the CDR3 DNA reads TGTGCCAGCAGCCATAGCCTAGCGGGAGGGTTAGCCAAAAACATTCAGTACTTC. This codes for CASSHSLAGGLAKNIQYF.

The rearrangement uses TRBV6-1 and TRBJ2-2; no clear D gene. In germline, CDR1 is MNHNS, CDR2 SASEGT. V lost 3 bases and J 2 bases, leaving 10 bases between the germline ends. The CDR3 length is 15 residues. DNA for the CDR3: TGTGCCAGCAGTGAGATGAGGCCAAACACCGGGGAGCTGTTTTTT. Amino acid sequence: CASSEMRPNTGELFF.

The gene calls are TRBV10-3 and TRBJ2-1; TRBD1 agrees at 9 bases. Germline CDR1 reads ENHRY; CDR2 reads SYGVKD. This CDR3 contains 15 residues. With V trimmed by 2 bases and J by 4 bases, 3 bases remained unmatched. The CDR3 sequence is CAISERTGVYNEQFF. As DNA, the CDR3 is TGTGCCATCAGTGAGCGGACAGGGGTTTACAATGAGCAGTTCTTC.

The CDR3 region is CASSPTSGSNNEQFF. CDR3 in DNA: TGTGCCAGCAGTCCGACTAGCGGGAGTAACAATGAGCAGTTCTTC. This chain connects TRBV11-2 to TRBJ2-1, with 12 bases aligning to TRBD2. Germline V lookup: CDR1 SGHAT, CDR2 FQNNGV. Unmatched junction bases numbered 5, after V lost 6 bases and J lost 5 bases. This CDR3 comprises 15 residues. Using reference TRBV11-2 and TRBJ2-1 for the parts outside the CDR3, the full variable domain is EAGVAQSPRYKIIEKRQSVAFWCNPISGHATLYWYQQILGQGPKLLIQFQNNGVVDDSQLPKDRFSAERLKGVDSTLKIQPAKLEDSAVYLCASSPTSGSNNEQFFGPGTRLTVL.

This chain links TRBV27 with TRBJ2-7, with D tentatively TRBD2 (5 bases). Trimming took 8 bases from V and 9 from J, leaving 23 bases between them. CDR3 length: 14 amino acids. Germline CDR1 MNHEY, CDR2 SMNVEV (reference sequence). CDR3 DNA: TGTGCCAGCCGGACGTTGTACAATCAAGAGGGGCAGTACTTC. Translated, it gives CASRTLYNQEGQYF.

There are a few counts of this clone. The V and J genes are TRBV3-1 (or the pseudogene TRBV3-2) and TRBJ2-7; TRBD2 aligns across 8 bases. The CDR3 runs 15 residues. The germline V gene has CDR1 LGHDT and CDR2 YNNKEL (reference sequence). After removal of 0 bases from V and 3 bases from J, the junction contained 4 bases not matched to a gene. The CDR3 DNA reads TGTGCCAGCAGCCAAGATAGGCTAGCGGGCTACGAGCAGTACTTC. Encoded protein: CASSQDRLAGYEQYF.

The CDR3 DNA follows: TGTGCCACCAGCAGAGGCGGGGACAGCCTGAATTATGGCTACACCTTC. Encoded protein: CATSRGGDSLNYGYTF. The rearrangement joins TRBV15 to TRBJ1-2, with 7 bases fitting TRBD1. With 1 base clipped from V and 5 bases from J, the junction kept 10 bases outside the gene matches. The CDR3 extends over 16 amino acids. Germline loops: CDR1 LNHNV, CDR2 YYDKDF (reference sequence).

The rearrangement joins TRBV4-1 to TRBJ2-3; 11 bases agree with TRBD1. The CDR3 has 17 residues. The J segment lost 0 bases and the V segment lost 4 bases, leaving 6 bases of the junction unmatched. Germline loops: CDR1 MGHRA, CDR2 YSYEKL. The CDR3 region is CASSRAGTGGSTDTQYF. The CDR3 DNA reads TGCGCCAGCAGCCGAGCCGGGACAGGGGGGAGCACAGATACGCAGTATTTT.

V gene TRBV4-2 combines with J gene TRBJ2-2; 10 nucleotides line up with TRBD1. The V and J ends lost 0 bases and 6 bases, in that order; junction bases with no gene match: 4. Germline loops: CDR1 LGHNA, CDR2 YNFKEQ. The CDR3 extends over 16 amino acids. The CDR3 DNA follows: TGTGCCAGCAGCCAAGATAGGACAGGGGGTGCCGGGGAGCTGTTTTTT. Amino acids: CASSQDRTGGAGELFF.

Turning to this clone: The junction and the germline gene differ at one end; a read error may be behind it. The V gene is TRBV5-1, the J gene TRBJ1-2; no firm D call. CDR3 size: 14 residues. Looked up from germline, CDR1 is SGHRS and CDR2 is YFSETQ. For the CDR3, the DNA is TGCGCCAACAGCGATTCTGCATACCAAGAGGGCTACACCTTC. Translating it yields CANSDSAYQEGYTF.

As concerns this clone: At one end the junction does not follow the germline gene, possibly because of a read error. The CDR3 sequence: CASSRQATYGYTF. The CDR3 nucleotides are TGTGCCAGCAGTCGACAGGCAACCTATGGTTACACCTTC. J is TRBJ1-2 and V is TRBV12-3 or TRBV12-4; tentatively, D is TRBD1 (6 bases). The CDR3 consists of 13 residues.

This clone was counted only a few times. The chain recombines TRBV4-3 with TRBJ1-1; unclear D gene. V was pared by 0 bases and J by 3 bases, with 11 bases between. Germline V CDR1 and CDR2: LGHNA, YSLEER. The CDR3 is 15 residues long. The CDR3 spells CASSQELGSDTEAFF. In DNA form, the CDR3 reads TGCGCCAGCAGCCAAGAATTGGGCTCGGACACTGAAGCTTTCTTT.

This clone was recorded only once. J is TRBJ1-2 and V is TRBV27; the D gene is possibly TRBD1 (5 bases). The CDR3 extends over 13 amino acids. The V end lost 2 bases, the J end lost 8 bases, and 12 bases lay between the germline ends. From germline, CDR1 is MNHEY and CDR2 SMNVEV (reference sequence). In DNA, the CDR3 is TGTGCCAGCAGTTTAGGGGCCGGGGGGGGCTACACCTTC. Amino acids: CASSLGAGGGYTF.

CDR3: CASSLEGTGFTDTQYF. In nucleotides, the CDR3 is TGTGCCAGCAGCTTGGAAGGGACAGGGTTCACAGATACGCAGTATTTT. The chain uses TRBV5-6 and TRBJ2-3; 9 bases line up with TRBD1. V trimming: 0 bases; J trimming: 2 bases; junction bases outside the gene matches: 4. From germline, CDR1 is SGHDT and CDR2 YYEEEE. The CDR3 covers 16 residues.

This chain uses TRBV3-1 (or the pseudogene TRBV3-2) with TRBJ2-2; D unclear. Germline values: CDR1 LGHDT, CDR2 YNNKEL (reference sequence). V was trimmed by 1 base and J by 2 bases, leaving 11 bases between them. The CDR3 contains 16 residues. The chain's CDR3 is CASSQAPGLNTGELFF. The DNA of the CDR3 is TGTGCCAGCAGCCAAGCCCCCGGGTTAAACACCGGGGAGCTGTTTTTT.

The chain employs TRBV7-2 and TRBJ1-2; TRBD1 aligns across 8 bases. The CDR3 loop spans 14 amino acids. The junction had 5 bases not matched to a gene; V was cut back by 5 bases and J by 3 bases. Looked up from germline, CDR1 is SGHTA and CDR2 is FQGNSA. Here the CDR3 reads CASSITTGDYGYTF. CDR3 bases: TGTGCCAGCAGCATCACGACAGGGGACTATGGCTACACCTTC.

The chain combines TRBV5-1 with TRBJ2-3; tentative D call: TRBD1 (5 bases). Deletions cut 2 bases from V and 3 bases from J, with 13 bases between. Germline loops: CDR1 SGHRS, CDR2 YFSETQ. The CDR3 loop spans 15 amino acids. CDR3 protein: CASSFGTQGTDTQYF. CDR3 nucleotide sequence: TGCGCCAGCAGCTTCGGTACCCAGGGTACAGATACGCAGTATTTT.

The table lists this clone with a count of one. The J gene is TRBJ1-1, the V gene TRBV18, with 8 bases lining up with TRBD1. The CDR3 consists of 15 residues. Germline V gives CDR1 KGHSH, CDR2 LQKENI. The V gene end was trimmed by 2 bases and the J gene end by 8 bases; junction bases not matched to a gene: 10. The DNA for the CDR3 is TGTGCCAGCTCACCAGGACGTGGCAGGGGGCTGGAAGCTTTCTTT. It translates to CASSPGRGRGLEAFF.

The chain is built from TRBV2 and TRBJ1-5; no clear D gene. In germline, CDR1 is SNHLY, CDR2 FYNNEI. The CDR3 consists of 14 residues. Trimming removed 7 bases from V and 0 bases from J, with 10 bases in between. This CDR3 is CASNPGYSNQPQHF. DNA of the CDR3: TGTGCCAGCAATCCAGGTTATAGCAATCAGCCCCAGCATTTT.

This clone was observed a handful of times. This chain connects TRBV4-3 to TRBJ1-2; D not resolved. This CDR3 is 15 amino acids long. V lost 0 bases and J lost 4, with 12 bases in between. CDR1 is LGHNA, CDR2 YSLEER, per germline. The CDR3 is CASSQEARILYGYTF. CDR3 in DNA: TGCGCCAGCAGCCAAGAGGCGCGGATTCTCTATGGCTACACCTTC.

The chain's CDR3 is CASSPLLNTEAFF. CDR3 in DNA: TGTGCCAGCAGCCCCCTCTTGAACACTGAAGCTTTCTTT. This chain connects TRBV7-3 to TRBJ1-1; D unresolved. CDR1 is SGHTA, CDR2 FQGTGA, per germline. V lost 5 bases to trimming and J lost 0 bases, with 7 bases between them. The CDR3 loop spans 13 amino acids.

CDR3 region: CASSPTGIMNTEAFF. DNA of the CDR3: TGTGCCAGCAGCCCAACAGGGATTATGAACACTGAAGCTTTCTTT. J is TRBJ1-1 and V is TRBV7-2, with D possibly matching TRBD1 (6 bases). Germline V lookup: CDR1 SGHTA, CDR2 FQGNSA. This CDR3 has 15 residues. Trimming removed 5 bases at V and 0 bases at J, with 13 bases between.

This sequence joins TRBV6-2 or TRBV6-3 and TRBJ1-6; no clear D. The V end was cut by 2 bases, the J end by 8 bases, with 10 bases between. Germline V gene sequence: CDR1 MNHEY, CDR2 SVGEGT. The CDR3 contains 14 residues. The CDR3 sequence is CASSYKQFDSPLHF. The DNA for the CDR3 is TGTGCCAGCAGTTACAAACAGTTTGATTCACCCCTCCACTTT.

The CDR3 sequence: CASGLRGKTDTQYF. DNA for the CDR3: TGTGCTAGTGGTCTCCGTGGCAAGACAGATACGCAGTATTTT. This rearrangement joins TRBV12-5 to TRBJ2-3; unclear D gene. There are 14 residues in the CDR3. The V gene's germline CDR1 is LGHNT and CDR2 FRNRAP. Trimming shortened V by 5 bases and J by 3 bases, and 12 bases separated the two germline ends.